The rows below give T cell receptor beta chains drawn from one sample of a study of blood T cells in healthy people across ages. TCRdb processed the 5' RACE reads anew with MiXCR; each CDR3 protein has one entry. The sample includes over 600,000 distinct CDR3 sequences, 40% to 50% seen only once; the top ten take approximately 29%. Source material: blood. The receptor set was obtained from a man older than 75 in good health. Each CDR3 is given with its conserved first and last residue. A D gene is named only where the DNA matches it firmly. Part of the rows lack a size; the others show once, few, many or a class for expanded clones.

size,D,V,J,CDR3,DNA
NA,TRBD1,TRBV28,TRBJ2-5,CATRGTGGKETQYF,TGTGCCACCCGAGGGACAGGGGGGAAAGAGACCCAGTACTTC
few,NA,TRBV25-1,TRBJ2-5,CASSWGSETQYF,TGTGCCAGCAGTTGGGGCTCGGAGACCCAGTACTTC
NA,NA,TRBV4-1,TRBJ1-2,CASSQVKGNYGYTF,TGCGCCAGCAGCCAAGTTAAGGGTAACTATGGCTACACCTTC
few,TRBD1,TRBV6-6,TRBJ2-7,CASTPGRGFTYEQYF,TGTGCCAGCACCCCTGGCAGGGGGTTTACCTACGAGCAGTACTTC
NA,NA,TRBV20-1,TRBJ1-5,CSARDERTEGNQPQHF,TGCAGTGCTAGAGACGAGAGGACAGAGGGCAATCAGCCCCAGCATTTT
many,NA,TRBV5-1,TRBJ2-3,CASSGGPGTDTQYF,TGCGCCAGCAGCGGCGGTCCCGGCACAGATACGCAGTATTTT
NA,NA,TRBV9,TRBJ2-5,CASSVFRDNEQYF,TGTGCCAGCAGCGTATTCCGAGACAATGAGCAGTACTTC
few,NA,TRBV7-2,TRBJ2-3,CATNFVDPSTDTQYF,TGTGCCACGAATTTTGTGGACCCATCCACAGATACGCAGTATTTT
NA,TRBD2,TRBV30,TRBJ2-5,CAWSGGRTYNEQYF,TGTGCCTGGAGTGGCGGGAGGACCTACAATGAGCAGTACTTC
NA,NA,TRBV7-2,TRBJ1-3,CASSLYTGSSGNTTYF,TGTGCCAGCAGCTTATATACAGGGAGCTCTGGAAACACCACATATTTT
NA,NA,TRBV25-1,TRBJ1-2,CASSGTGTIYGYTF,TGTGCCAGCAGTGGTACCGGGACCATCTATGGCTACACCTTC
NA,NA,TRBV6-5,TRBJ1-1,CASSYEISGTEAFF,TGTGCCAGCAGTTACGAGATCTCGGGCACTGAAGCTTTCTTT
few,NA,TRBV7-2,TRBJ2-4,CASSARGGGIQYF,TGTGCCAGCAGCGCTAGGGGGGGGGGCATTCAGTACTTC
NA,TRBD2,TRBV18,TRBJ2-1,CASSHPGLAGHEQFF,TGTGCCAGCTCTCATCCGGGACTAGCGGGACACGAGCAGTTCTTC
many,NA,TRBV29-1,TRBJ2-1,CSVEGFRDEQFF,TGCAGCGTTGAAGGGTTTCGGGATGAGCAGTTCTTC
NA,NA,TRBV28,TRBJ2-1,CASSVEDNYSEQFF,TGTGCCAGCAGTGTTGAGGACAACTACAGTGAGCAGTTCTTC
NA,NA,TRBV3-1,TRBJ1-2,CASSLLGGTYGYTF,TGTGCCAGCAGCCTTCTTGGGGGGACCTATGGCTACACCTTC
few,TRBD2,TRBV24-1,TRBJ2-1,CATSVGTSGGEQFF,TGTGCCACCAGTGTTGGGACTAGCGGGGGCGAGCAGTTCTTC
NA,TRBD1,TRBV18,TRBJ1-2,CASSPWTGGYGYTF,TGTGCCAGCTCACCATGGACAGGGGGATATGGCTACACCTTC
NA,NA,TRBV20-1,TRBJ1-1,CSASPVNTEAFF,TGCAGTGCTAGCCCGGTGAACACTGAAGCTTTCTTT
NA,TRBD1,TRBV20-1,TRBJ1-2,CSAVDRVGYGYTF,TGCAGTGCTGTGGACAGGGTGGGCTATGGCTACACCTTC
few,NA,TRBV5-8,TRBJ2-7,CASSFGTPTYEQYF,TGTGCCAGCAGCTTCGGGACACCTACCTACGAGCAGTACTTC
NA,TRBD1,TRBV15,TRBJ2-5,CATSRDGGQGQETQYF,TGTGCCACCAGCAGAGATGGAGGACAGGGGCAAGAGACCCAGTACTTC
NA,NA,TRBV11-3,TRBJ2-5,CASSLGDVGAETQYF,TGTGCCAGCAGCTTAGGTGATGTCGGGGCGGAGACCCAGTACTTC
NA,NA,TRBV9,TRBJ2-1,CASSVVLWGPEQFF,TGTGCCAGCAGCGTAGTTCTGTGGGGACCTGAGCAGTTCTTC
few,TRBD1,TRBV18,TRBJ2-7,CASSPPRGQHYEQYF,TGTGCCAGCTCACCACCTAGGGGACAGCACTACGAGCAGTACTTC
many,TRBD1,TRBV25-1,TRBJ1-2,CASSEFGQGARGYTF,TGTGCCAGCAGTGAATTTGGACAGGGGGCGCGTGGCTACACCTTC
few,TRBD1,TRBV28,TRBJ2-7,CATDRGSYEQYF,TGTGCCACCGACAGGGGGTCCTACGAGCAGTACTTC
once,NA,TRBV20-1,TRBJ1-2,CSASGGPNYGYTF,TGCAGTGCCTCTGGAGGGCCTAACTATGGCTACACCTTC
few,TRBD1,TRBV28,TRBJ2-3,CASSSLGTGGTDTQYF,TGTGCCAGCAGTTCCCTAGGGACAGGGGGCACAGATACGCAGTATTTT
NA,NA,TRBV3-1,TRBJ2-7,CASSQLDLGSEQYF,TGTGCCAGCAGCCAGCTCGACTTGGGAAGTGAGCAGTACTTC
few,NA,TRBV5-1,TRBJ1-4,CASSLLARRSTNEKLFF,TGCGCCAGCAGCTTGCTGGCCCGGCGCAGCACTAATGAAAAACTGTTTTTT
NA,NA,TRBV29-1,TRBJ1-4,CSARTPTNEKLFF,TGCAGCGCCCGGACACCAACTAATGAAAAACTGTTTTTT
NA,NA,TRBV20-1,TRBJ2-3,CSATKGGGTDTQYF,TGCAGTGCAACCAAGGGCGGGGGCACAGATACGCAGTATTTT
few,NA,TRBV20-1,TRBJ2-3,CSASVDTQYF,TGCAGTGCTTCCGTGGATACGCAGTATTTT
NA,NA,TRBV4-3,TRBJ1-6,CASSQDRPLSSYNSPLHF,TGCGCCAGCAGCCAAGATCGGCCGCTGAGCTCCTATAATTCACCCCTCCACTTT
once,NA,TRBV7-2,TRBJ2-5,CASSLGYLDEQYF,TGTGCCAGCAGCTTAGGTTATCTTGATGAGCAGTACTTC